These 5 T cell receptor beta chains were sequenced from one sample in a study of cytomegalovirus exposure and HLA in healthy donors (dated by TCRdb to about 2017). Libraries were made using the immunoSEQ multiplex PCR assay. For the multiplex PCR, a mixture combining 60 forward primers for TCR Vbeta segments and 13 reverse primers for TCR Jbeta segments was used. TCRdb retrieved this table from immuneACCESS and kept in-frame rearrangements only. Not all clones are present; in checked studies, unresolved V genes account for under half, and no reason is known for the remainder. The table for this sample lists approximately 200,000 clones; 79% of them were counted only once. About 1.4% of the sample is in the top ten clones. Sequencing was carried out using PBMCs. Every receptor here comes from a girl aged 5 to 17 in good health and CMV-seropositive.

The chain couples TRBV9 to TRBJ2-5; the D gene is possibly TRBD2 (6 bases). CDR1 and CDR2 from the germline V gene are SGDLS and YYNGEE. Trimming pared 3 bases from V and 5 bases from J, leaving 8 bases between. This CDR3 is 12 amino acids long. The DNA for the CDR3 is TGTGCCAGCAGCGGACTAGAGGAGACCCAGTACTTC. This sequence encodes CASSGLEETQYF.

The V gene is TRBV9, the J gene TRBJ2-2, with no clear D. CDR3 length: 12 amino acids. The germline CDR1 and CDR2 sequences are SGDLS and YYNGEE. The V and J ends lost 4 bases and 3 bases respectively, with 4 bases between them. This CDR3 reads CASSPYTGELFF. The CDR3 DNA reads TGTGCCAGCAGCCCATACACCGGGGAGCTGTTTTTT.

The V call is TRBV4-3, the J call TRBJ1-1, with D tentatively TRBD1 (5 bases). Trimming removed 0 bases at V and 1 base at J, with 9 bases between. Germline lookup yields CDR1 LGHNA and CDR2 YSLEER. The length of the CDR3 is 15 residues. The chain's CDR3 is CASSQDRGPNTEAFF. CDR3 in DNA: TGCGCCAGCAGCCAAGATAGGGGCCCGAACACTGAAGCTTTCTTT.

This chain joins TRBV25-1 and TRBJ2-5; perhaps TRBD1 as D (6 bases). Trimming left V 1 base short and J 3 bases short, with 6 bases between. There are 13 residues in the CDR3. Germline values: CDR1 MGHDK, CDR2 SYGVNS. CDR3 DNA sequence: TGTGCCAGCAGTGAATCAGGGGAAGAGACCCAGTACTTC. Translation: CASSESGEETQYF.

The chain employs TRBV2 and TRBJ1-1, with D possibly matching TRBD1 (6 bases). The germline V gene encodes CDR1 SNHLY and CDR2 FYNNEI. Deletions cut 8 bases from V and 0 bases from J, with 13 bases between. The CDR3 is 14 amino acids. CDR3 amino acids: CASRREGVNTEAFF. In DNA form, the CDR3 reads TGTGCCAGCCGCCGGGAGGGGGTGAACACTGAAGCTTTCTTT.